The rows below give T cell receptor beta chains drawn from one sample of a study of cytomegalovirus exposure and HLA in healthy donors. The assay was immunoSEQ multiplex PCR, and TCRdb's table has in-frame clones only and misses some. The sample lists about 140,000 clones; over 60% were seen once. Sequencing was carried out using PBMCs. These receptors were taken from a male donor in good health and CMV-seronegative. The CDR3 runs from the conserved cysteine through the conserved F or W. A D gene is named only where the DNA matches it firmly. Rows may omit the clone size; those that give it use once, few, many or a size class.

CDR3 | DNA | J | size | D | V
CASSQGIDQPQHF | TGTGCCAGCTCCCAGGGGATCGATCAGCCCCAGCATTTT | TRBJ1-5 | once | NA | TRBV18
CAITLDRLGSPLHF | TGTGCCATCACCCTGGACAGGCTCGGCTCACCCCTCCACTTT | TRBJ1-6 | NA | TRBD1 | TRBV10-3
CASSLGQNTGELFF | TGTGCCAGCAGCTTAGGACAGAACACCGGGGAGCTGTTTTTT | TRBJ2-2 | NA | NA | TRBV7-9
CASSLRTGGLGEAFF | TGTGCCAGCAGCCTGAGGACAGGGGGCCTTGGTGAAGCTTTCTTT | TRBJ1-1 | NA | TRBD1 | TRBV7-9
CASSVSLDRAQETQYF | TGTGCCAGCAGCGTATCCCTGGACAGGGCCCAAGAGACCCAGTACTTC | TRBJ2-5 | NA | TRBD1 | TRBV9
CASSFNSGEETQYF | TGTGCCAGCAGCTTTAATAGCGGGGAAGAGACCCAGTACTTC | TRBJ2-5 | NA | TRBD2 | TRBV7-2
CASSLGDQAAIQYF | TGCGCCAGCAGCTTGGGAGACCAGGCTGCCATTCAGTACTTC | TRBJ2-4 | NA | NA | TRBV5-1
CASSPGLAIYNEQFF | TGTGCCAGCAGCCCGGGACTAGCGATCTACAATGAGCAGTTCTTC | TRBJ2-1 | NA | TRBD2 | TRBV11-2
CASRRGQPQTGANVLTF | TGTGCCAGCAGACGAGGACAGCCTCAGACTGGGGCCAACGTCCTGACTTTC | TRBJ2-6 | NA | NA | TRBV27
CASSLPLSGSSPLHF | TGTGCCAGCAGTTTACCCCTCAGCGGATCGTCACCCCTCCACTTT | TRBJ1-6 | once | NA | TRBV28
CASSFTGTSQETQYF | TGTGCCAGCAGCTTCACCGGGACTAGCCAAGAGACCCAGTACTTC | TRBJ2-5 | NA | TRBD2 | TRBV7-6
CASSHPSAQPNTEAFF | TGCGCCAGCAGCCATCCTTCAGCGCAGCCGAACACTGAAGCTTTCTTT | TRBJ1-1 | NA | NA | TRBV4-1
CASSLGGAGLTYGYTF | TGTGCCAGCAGCTTGGGCGGGGCAGGGTTGACCTATGGCTACACCTTC | TRBJ1-2 | NA | NA | TRBV13
CAISEPSGGNTEAFF | TGTGCCATCAGTGAGCCCAGCGGGGGGAACACTGAAGCTTTCTTT | TRBJ1-1 | once | NA | TRBV10-3
CASSPPGQGTDTQYF | TGTGCCAGCAGCCCGCCGGGACAGGGAACAGATACGCAGTATTTT | TRBJ2-3 | NA | TRBD1 | TRBV5-4
CASSLTEGQGDTQYF | TGTGCCAGCAGTTTAACGGAGGGCCAGGGAGATACGCAGTATTTT | TRBJ2-3 | NA | NA | TRBV28
CASSLGGRETQYF | TGTGCCAGTAGTCTCGGCGGGCGGGAGACCCAGTACTTC | TRBJ2-5 | NA | NA | TRBV19
CASSYSGVGETQYF | TGTGCCAGCAGTTATAGCGGGGTCGGGGAGACCCAGTACTTC | TRBJ2-5 | once | TRBD2 | TRBV27
CASKFGTEAFF | TGTGCCAGCAAATTCGGTACTGAAGCTTTCTTT | TRBJ1-1 | NA | NA | TRBV2
CASSLLDRAYAFF | TGCGCCAGCAGCCTACTAGACAGGGCCTATGCTTTCTTT | TRBJ1-1 | NA | TRBD1 | TRBV5-1
CASSFRTGASGANVLTF | TGTGCCAGCAGCTTCAGGACAGGTGCCTCTGGGGCCAACGTCCTGACTTTC | TRBJ2-6 | NA | TRBD1 | TRBV9
CASSYSGTVSYEQYF | TGCGCCAGCAGTTATTCCGGGACAGTCTCCTACGAGCAGTACTTC | TRBJ2-7 | few | TRBD1 | TRBV5-1
CASSFPIRSGSDSYEQYF | TGTGCCAGCAGTTTCCCCATTCGTAGCGGGAGCGATTCTTACGAGCAGTACTTC | TRBJ2-7 | once | TRBD2 | TRBV28
CASGNNSPLHF | TGTGCCAGCGGCAATAATTCACCCCTCCACTTT | TRBJ1-6 | few | NA | TRBV11-2
CASSLGGGPANEKLFF | TGTGCCAGCAGCTTAGGGGGGGGGCCTGCTAATGAAAAACTGTTTTTT | TRBJ1-4 | NA | NA | TRBV7-2
CASSISGLSNQPQHF | TGTGCCAGTAGTATCTCGGGGTTGAGCAATCAGCCCCAGCATTTT | TRBJ1-5 | NA | NA | TRBV19
CASSQGQGEGRDGYTF | TGTGCCAGCAGCCAGGGACAGGGGGAAGGGCGAGATGGCTACACCTTC | TRBJ1-2 | few | TRBD1 | TRBV7-2
CASSFGVQGVGEKLFF | TGTGCCAGCAGTTTTGGAGTACAGGGGGTCGGGGAAAAACTGTTTTTT | TRBJ1-4 | NA | TRBD1 | TRBV28
CASRTAFSYEQYF | TGCGCCAGCAGGACAGCGTTCTCCTACGAGCAGTACTTC | TRBJ2-7 | once | NA | TRBV5-1
CASSQAGPRLAGPPWEETQYF | TGCGCCAGCAGCCAAGCAGGCCCGAGGCTAGCGGGGCCACCCTGGGAAGAGACCCAGTACTTC | TRBJ2-5 | NA | TRBD2 | TRBV4-1